This T cell receptor beta chain was observed in a study of blood T cell repertoires in COVID-19. Study-wide context: Researchers got acute and convalescent COVID-19 samples from the United States, Italy and Spain. Sources were T cells, B-cell-depleted T cells, or PBMCs; the material itself was cDNA or gDNA.

V was shortened by 1 base and J by 3 bases, with 12 bases between the two germline ends. The CDR3 consists of 15 residues. Germline CDR1 MNHEY, CDR2 SMNVEV (reference sequence). Original data processing: Cell counts per sample came from amplifying reference gene primers. Generated by immunoSEQ multiplex PCR, the TCRdb table keeps only in-frame clones and is missing some. V and J calls and clone size are those listed in that table; D and trimming were worked out from the DNA. The profile shows tens of thousands of clones, 90% of them singletons. The genes are TRBV27 and TRBJ1-2; the D gene is possibly TRBD1 (6 bases). Sequenced input: peripheral blood. This clonotype was sampled from a man between 60 and 75 years old with active or convalescent COVID-19. The CDR3, as DNA: TGTGCCAGCAGTTTATTCTCAGGGGTGGACTATGGCTACACCTTC. Its translation: CASSLFSGVDYGYTF.